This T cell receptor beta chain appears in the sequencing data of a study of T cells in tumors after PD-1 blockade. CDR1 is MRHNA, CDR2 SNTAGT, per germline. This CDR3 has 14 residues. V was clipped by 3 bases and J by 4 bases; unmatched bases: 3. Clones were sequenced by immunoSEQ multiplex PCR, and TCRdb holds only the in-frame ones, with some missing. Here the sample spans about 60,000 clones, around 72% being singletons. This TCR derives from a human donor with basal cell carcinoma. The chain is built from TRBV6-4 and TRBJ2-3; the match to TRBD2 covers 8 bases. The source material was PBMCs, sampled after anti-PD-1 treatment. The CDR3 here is CASSESGGADTQYF. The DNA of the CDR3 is TGTGCCAGCAGTGAGTCCGGGGGGGCAGATACGCAGTATTTT.